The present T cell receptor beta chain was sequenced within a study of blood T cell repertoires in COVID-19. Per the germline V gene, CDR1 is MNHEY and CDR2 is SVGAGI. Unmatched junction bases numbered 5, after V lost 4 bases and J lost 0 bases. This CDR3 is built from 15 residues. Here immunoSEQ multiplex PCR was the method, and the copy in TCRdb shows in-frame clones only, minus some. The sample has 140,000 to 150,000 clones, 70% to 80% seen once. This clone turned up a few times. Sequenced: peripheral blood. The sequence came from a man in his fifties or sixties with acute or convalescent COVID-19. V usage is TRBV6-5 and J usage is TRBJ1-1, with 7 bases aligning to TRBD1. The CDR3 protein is CASSLQGPVNTEAFF. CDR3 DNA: TGTGCCAGCAGTTTACAGGGGCCCGTGAACACTGAAGCTTTCTTT.